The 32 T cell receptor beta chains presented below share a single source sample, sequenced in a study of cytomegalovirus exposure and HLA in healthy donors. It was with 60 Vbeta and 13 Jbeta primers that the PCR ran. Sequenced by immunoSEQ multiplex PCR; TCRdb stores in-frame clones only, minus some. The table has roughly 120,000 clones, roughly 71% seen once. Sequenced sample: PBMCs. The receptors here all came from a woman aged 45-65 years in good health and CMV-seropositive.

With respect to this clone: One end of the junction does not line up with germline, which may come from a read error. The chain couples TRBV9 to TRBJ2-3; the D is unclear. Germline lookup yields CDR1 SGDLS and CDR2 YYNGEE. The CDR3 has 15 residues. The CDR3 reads CASSAYLRRTDTQYF. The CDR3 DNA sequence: TGTGCCAGCAGCGCCTACTTACGCCGCACAGATACACAGTATTTT.

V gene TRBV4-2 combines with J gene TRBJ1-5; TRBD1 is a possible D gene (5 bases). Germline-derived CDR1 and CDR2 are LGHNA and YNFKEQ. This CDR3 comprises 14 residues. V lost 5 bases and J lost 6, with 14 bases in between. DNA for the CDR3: TGTGCCAGCAGCGCAACGGGCCAGGGTCAGCCCCAGCATTTT. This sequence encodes CASSATGQGQPQHF.

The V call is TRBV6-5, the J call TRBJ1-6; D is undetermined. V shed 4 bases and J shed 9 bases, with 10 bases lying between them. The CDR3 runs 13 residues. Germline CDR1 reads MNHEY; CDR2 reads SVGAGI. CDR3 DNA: TGTGCCAGCAGTTCGGAGAGTGGTTCACCCCTCCACTTT. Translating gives CASSSESGSPLHF.

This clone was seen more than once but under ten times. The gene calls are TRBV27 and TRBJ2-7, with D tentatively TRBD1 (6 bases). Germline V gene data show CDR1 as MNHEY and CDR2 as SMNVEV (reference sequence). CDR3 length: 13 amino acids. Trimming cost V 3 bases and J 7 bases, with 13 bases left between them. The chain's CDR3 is CASSLGQGGEQYF. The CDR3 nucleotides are TGTGCCAGCAGTTTGGGGCAAGGGGGAGAGCAGTACTTC.

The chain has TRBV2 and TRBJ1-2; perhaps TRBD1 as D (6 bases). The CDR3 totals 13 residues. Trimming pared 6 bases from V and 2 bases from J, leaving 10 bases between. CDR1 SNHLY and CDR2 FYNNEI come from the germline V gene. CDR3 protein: CASSGQTNYGYTF. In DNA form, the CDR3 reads TGTGCCAGCAGCGGACAGACAAACTATGGCTACACCTTC.

CDR3 sequence (DNA): TGTGCCAGCAGCTTGGCATCGCATAGGTACTTC. This sequence encodes CASSLASHRYF. The chain uses TRBV5-8 and TRBJ2-4; no firm D call. The length of the CDR3 is 11 residues. Looked up from germline, CDR1 is SGHTS and CDR2 is YDEGEE. Trimming removed 0 bases from V and 15 bases from J, with 10 bases in between.

The CDR3 protein is CASTLGDREADSPLHF. The CDR3 DNA reads as TGTGCCAGTACGCTCGGAGACAGGGAGGCGGACTCACCCCTCCACTTT. This sequence joins TRBV19 and TRBJ1-6; the match to TRBD1 covers 7 bases. The germline gives CDR1 LNHDA, CDR2 SQIVND (reference sequence). V shed 7 bases and J 10 bases; nucleotides not matched to a gene: 16. The CDR3 is made up of 16 amino acids.

The CDR3 DNA reads as TGTGCCAGCAGCTACAGGGGGGCGAACACCGGGGAGCTGTTTTTT. Amino acid sequence: CASSYRGANTGELFF. The chain couples TRBV5-8 to TRBJ2-2, with TRBD1 matching 8 bases. Unmatched junction bases numbered 1, after V lost 3 bases and J lost 0 bases. CDR1 is SGHTS, CDR2 YDEGEE, per germline. This CDR3 is built from 15 residues.

For the CDR3, the DNA is TGCGCCAGCAGTCAATCGAGGCCCAGGGGGGCCCAGCCCCAGCATTTT. It yields the protein CASSQSRPRGAQPQHF. The chain is built from TRBV23-1 and TRBJ1-5; TRBD1 aligns across 7 bases. TRBV23-1 is an open reading frame whose function is uncertain. The CDR3 runs to 16 residues. J was trimmed by 7 bases and V by 0 bases; bases with no gene match: 9.

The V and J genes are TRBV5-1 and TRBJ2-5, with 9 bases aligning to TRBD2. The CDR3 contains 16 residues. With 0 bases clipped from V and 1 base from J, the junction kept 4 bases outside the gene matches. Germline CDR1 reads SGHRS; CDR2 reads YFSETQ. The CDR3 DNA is TGCGCCAGCAGCTTGGACGTAGCGGGGGCCCAAGAGACCCAGTACTTC. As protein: CASSLDVAGAQETQYF.

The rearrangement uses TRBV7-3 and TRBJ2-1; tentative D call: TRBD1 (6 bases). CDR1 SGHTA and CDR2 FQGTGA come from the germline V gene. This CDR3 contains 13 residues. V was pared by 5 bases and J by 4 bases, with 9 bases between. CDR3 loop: CASSGQYYNEQFF. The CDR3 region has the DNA TGTGCCAGCAGCGGACAGTATTACAATGAGCAGTTCTTC. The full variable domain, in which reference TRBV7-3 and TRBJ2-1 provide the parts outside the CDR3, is GAGVSQTPSNKVTEKGKYVELRCDPISGHTALYWYRQSLGQGPEFLIYFQGTGAADDSGLPNDRFFAVRPEGSVSTLKIQRTERGDSAVYLCASSGQYYNEQFFGPGTRLTVL.

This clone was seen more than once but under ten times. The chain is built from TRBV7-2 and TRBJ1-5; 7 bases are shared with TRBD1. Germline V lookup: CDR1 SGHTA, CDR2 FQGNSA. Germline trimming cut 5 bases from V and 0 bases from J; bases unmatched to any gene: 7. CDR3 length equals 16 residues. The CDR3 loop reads CASSPSDRVSNQPQHF. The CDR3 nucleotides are TGTGCCAGCAGCCCCTCCGACAGGGTTAGCAATCAGCCCCAGCATTTT.

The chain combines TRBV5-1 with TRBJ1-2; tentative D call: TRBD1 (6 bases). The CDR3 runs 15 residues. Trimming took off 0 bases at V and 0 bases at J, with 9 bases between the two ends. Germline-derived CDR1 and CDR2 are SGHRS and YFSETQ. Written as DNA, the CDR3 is TGCGCCAGCAGCTTGGGACAGGAACCTAACTATGGCTACACCTTC. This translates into CASSLGQEPNYGYTF.

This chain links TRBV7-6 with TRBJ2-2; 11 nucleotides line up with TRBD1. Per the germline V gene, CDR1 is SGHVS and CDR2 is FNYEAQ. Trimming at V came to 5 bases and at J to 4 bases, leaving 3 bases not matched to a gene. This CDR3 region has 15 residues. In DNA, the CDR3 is TGTGCCAGCAGCCCCGGGACAGGGGGCACCGGGGAGCTGTTTTTT. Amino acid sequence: CASSPGTGGTGELFF. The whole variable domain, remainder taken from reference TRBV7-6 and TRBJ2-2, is GAGVSQSPRYKVTKRGQDVALRCDPISGHVSLYWYRQALGQGPEFLTYFNYEAQQDKSGLPNDRFSAERPEGSISTLTIQRTEQRDSAMYRCASSPGTGGTGELFFGEGSRLTVL.

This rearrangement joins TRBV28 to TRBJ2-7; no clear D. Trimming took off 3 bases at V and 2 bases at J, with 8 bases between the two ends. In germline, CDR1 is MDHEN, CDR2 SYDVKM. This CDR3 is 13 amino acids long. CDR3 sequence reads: CASSFRVPYEQYF. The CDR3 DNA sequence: TGTGCCAGCAGTTTTCGGGTTCCCTACGAGCAGTACTTC.

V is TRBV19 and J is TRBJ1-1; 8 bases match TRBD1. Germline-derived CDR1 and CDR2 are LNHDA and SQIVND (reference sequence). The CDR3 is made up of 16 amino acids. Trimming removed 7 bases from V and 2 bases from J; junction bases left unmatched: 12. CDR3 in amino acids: CASNERLGQGNTEAFF. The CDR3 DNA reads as TGTGCCAGTAATGAACGTCTAGGACAGGGAAACACTGAAGCTTTCTTT.

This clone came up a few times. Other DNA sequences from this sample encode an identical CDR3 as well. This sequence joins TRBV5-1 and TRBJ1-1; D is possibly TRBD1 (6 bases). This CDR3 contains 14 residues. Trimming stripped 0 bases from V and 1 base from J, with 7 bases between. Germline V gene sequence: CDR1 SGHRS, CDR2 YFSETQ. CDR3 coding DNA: TGCGCCAGCAGCTTGGGGACAGAGAACACTGAAGCTTTCTTT. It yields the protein CASSLGTENTEAFF.

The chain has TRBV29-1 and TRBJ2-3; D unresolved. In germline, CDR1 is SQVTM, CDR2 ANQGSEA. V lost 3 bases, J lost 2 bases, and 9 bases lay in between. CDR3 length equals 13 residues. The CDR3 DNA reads TGCAGCGTTGACCCCCCTAACACAGATACGCAGTATTTT. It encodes CSVDPPNTDTQYF.

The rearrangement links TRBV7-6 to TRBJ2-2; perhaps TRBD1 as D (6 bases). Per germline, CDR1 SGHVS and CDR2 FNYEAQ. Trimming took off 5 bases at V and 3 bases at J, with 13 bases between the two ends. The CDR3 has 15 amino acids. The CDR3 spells CASSETQGDTGELFF. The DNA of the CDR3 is TGTGCCAGCAGCGAGACACAGGGAGACACCGGGGAGCTGTTTTTT. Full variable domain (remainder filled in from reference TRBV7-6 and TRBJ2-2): GAGVSQSPRYKVTKRGQDVALRCDPISGHVSLYWYRQALGQGPEFLTYFNYEAQQDKSGLPNDRFSAERPEGSISTLTIQRTEQRDSAMYRCASSETQGDTGELFFGEGSRLTVL.

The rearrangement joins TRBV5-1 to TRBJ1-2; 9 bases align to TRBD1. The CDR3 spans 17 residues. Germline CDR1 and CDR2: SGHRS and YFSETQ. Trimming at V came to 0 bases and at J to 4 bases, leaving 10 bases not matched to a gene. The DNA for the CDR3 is TGCGCCAGCAGCTTGGCTCCTTTTTCGGGACAGGGCTATGGCTACACCTTC. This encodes CASSLAPFSGQGYGYTF.

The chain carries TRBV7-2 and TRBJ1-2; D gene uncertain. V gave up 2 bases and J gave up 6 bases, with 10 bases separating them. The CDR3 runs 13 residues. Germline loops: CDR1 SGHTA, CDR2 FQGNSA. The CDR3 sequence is CASSLYISDGYTF. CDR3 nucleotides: TGTGCCAGCAGCTTATATATTTCGGATGGCTACACCTTC.

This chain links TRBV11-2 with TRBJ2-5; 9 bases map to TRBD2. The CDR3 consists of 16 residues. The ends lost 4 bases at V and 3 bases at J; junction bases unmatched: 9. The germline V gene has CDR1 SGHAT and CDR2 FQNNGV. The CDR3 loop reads CASSSLGAGGEETQYF. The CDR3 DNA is TGTGCCAGCAGCTCCCTAGGAGCGGGGGGAGAAGAGACCCAGTACTTC.

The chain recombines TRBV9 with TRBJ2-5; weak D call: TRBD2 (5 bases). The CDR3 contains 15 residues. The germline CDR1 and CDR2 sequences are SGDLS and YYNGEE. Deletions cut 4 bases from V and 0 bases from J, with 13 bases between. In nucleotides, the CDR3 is TGTGCCAGCAGCCTCAAGACGGGGTACCAAGAGACCCAGTACTTC. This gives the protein CASSLKTGYQETQYF.

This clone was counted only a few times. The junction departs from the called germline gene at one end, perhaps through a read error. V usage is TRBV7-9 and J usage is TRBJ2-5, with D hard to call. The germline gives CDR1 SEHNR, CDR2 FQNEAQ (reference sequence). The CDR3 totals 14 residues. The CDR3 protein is CASSSNTGQEAQYF. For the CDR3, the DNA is TGTGCCAGCAGCTCCAATACTGGCCAAGAGGCCCAGTACTTC.

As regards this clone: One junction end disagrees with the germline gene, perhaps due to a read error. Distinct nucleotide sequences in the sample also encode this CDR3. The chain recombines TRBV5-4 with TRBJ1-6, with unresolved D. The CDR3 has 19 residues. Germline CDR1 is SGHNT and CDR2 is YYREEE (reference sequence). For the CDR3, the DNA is TGCGCCAGCAGCTTGTTTTTTCCAAGCGGGAGCTCCTATAATTCACCCCTCCACTTT. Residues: CASSLFFPSGSSYNSPLHF.

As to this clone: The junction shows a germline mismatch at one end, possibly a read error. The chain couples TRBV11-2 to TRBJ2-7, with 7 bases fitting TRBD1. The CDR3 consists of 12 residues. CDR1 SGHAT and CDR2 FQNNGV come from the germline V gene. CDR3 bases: TGTGCCAGCAGCTTAGCGGTTTTAGACAGGGCCTTC. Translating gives CASSLAVLDRAF.

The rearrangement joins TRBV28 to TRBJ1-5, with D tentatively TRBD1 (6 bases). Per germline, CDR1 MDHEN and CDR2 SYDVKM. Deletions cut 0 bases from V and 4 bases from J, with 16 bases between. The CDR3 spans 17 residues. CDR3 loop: CASSLWGAILPNQPQHF. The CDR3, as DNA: TGTGCCAGCAGTTTATGGGGGGCTATTTTACCTAATCAGCCCCAGCATTTT.

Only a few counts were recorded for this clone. CDR3 region: CASSLSGGLRYEQYF. In nucleotides, the CDR3 is TGTGCCAGCAGCTTAAGCGGGGGGCTACGCTACGAGCAGTACTTC. V and J are TRBV13 and TRBJ2-7, with 9 positions matching TRBD2. The CDR3 has 15 residues. Per germline, CDR1 PRHDT and CDR2 FYEKMQ (reference sequence). The V gene end was trimmed by 2 bases and the J gene end by 3 bases; junction bases not matched to a gene: 5. Drawing the rest from reference TRBV13 and TRBJ2-7, the complete variable domain is AAGVIQSPRHLIKEKRETATLKCYPIPRHDTVYWYQQGPGQDPQFLISFYEKMQSDKGSIPDRFSAQQFSDYHSELNMSSLELGDSALYFCASSLSGGLRYEQYFGPGTRLTVT.

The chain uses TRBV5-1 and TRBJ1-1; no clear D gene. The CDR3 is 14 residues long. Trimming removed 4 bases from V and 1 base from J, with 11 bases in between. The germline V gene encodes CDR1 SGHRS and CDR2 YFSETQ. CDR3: CASSRTVGNTEAFF. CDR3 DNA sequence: TGCGCCAGCAGCCGTACGGTCGGGAACACTGAAGCTTTCTTT.

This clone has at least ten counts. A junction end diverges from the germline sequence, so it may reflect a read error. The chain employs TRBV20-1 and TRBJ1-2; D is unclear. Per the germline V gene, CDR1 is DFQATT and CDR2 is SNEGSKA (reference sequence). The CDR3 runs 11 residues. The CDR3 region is CSASQPGGGFF. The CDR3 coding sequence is TGCAGTGCTAGCCAACCAGGCGGCGGGTTCTTC.

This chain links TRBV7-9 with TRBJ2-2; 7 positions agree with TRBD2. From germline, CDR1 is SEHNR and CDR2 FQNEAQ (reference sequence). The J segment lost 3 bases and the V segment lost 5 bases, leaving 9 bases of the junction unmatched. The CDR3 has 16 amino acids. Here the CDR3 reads CASSRQTSLDTGELFF. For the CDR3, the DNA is TGTGCCAGCAGCCGGCAGACTAGCCTAGACACCGGGGAGCTGTTTTTT. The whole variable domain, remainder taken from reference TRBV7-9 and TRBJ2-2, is DTGVSQNPRHKITKRGQNVTFRCDPISEHNRLYWYRQTLGQGPEFLTYFQNEAQLEKSRLLSDRFSAERPKGSFSTLEIQRTEQGDSAMYLCASSRQTSLDTGELFFGEGSRLTVL.

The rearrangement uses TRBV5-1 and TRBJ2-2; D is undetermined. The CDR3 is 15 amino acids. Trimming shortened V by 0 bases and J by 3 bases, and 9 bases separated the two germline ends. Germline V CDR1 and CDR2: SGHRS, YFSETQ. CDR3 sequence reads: CASSLVVPDTGELFF. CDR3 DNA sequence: TGCGCCAGCAGCTTGGTTGTCCCCGACACCGGGGAGCTGTTTTTT.